This TCR beta chain originates from a study of blood T cell repertoires in COVID-19 (dated by TCRdb to about 2020). About the investigation overall: Collaborator samples came from the United States, Italy and Spain and covered acute and convalescent phases of COVID-19. HLA class I and class II types, where available, came from metadata supplied by the sample provider rather than from assay-based typing. Sample metadata almost always included a de-identified subject ID, COVID-19 status, age in years and sex. The samples were drawn from two sources: the first 160 participants of the ongoing ImmuneRACE study, and over 950 subjects contributed by 6 global collaborators. The material from the prospective study consisted of cDNA or gDNA derived from T cells, B-cell-depleted T cells, or PBMCs. A freely available public database, intended as a resource for researchers studying the immune response to SARS-CoV-2, is where the repertoires were released. Deeply sampled blood TCRbeta repertoires from subjects exposed to, actively infected with, or recovered from COVID-19 were included in the dataset.

TCRbeta CDR3 regions were amplified from genomic DNA using the immunoSEQ Assay, a bias-controlled multiplex PCR. In the paper's pipeline: The number of nucleated cells in each sample was estimated from the amplification of reference gene primers within the assay. To quantify the absolute abundance of each unique TCRbeta CDR3 rearrangement, sequence reads were collapsed and filtered. For each sample, productive Simpson clonality was calculated as the square root of Simpson's diversity index across productive rearrangements. The immuneACCESS repertoire file appears here via TCRdb, limited to in-frame rearrangements. These files lack a portion of the clones; in checked studies, under half of the deficit traces to unresolved V genes, and the cause of the others is not known. V, J and clone size are taken as reported in that table, and D and trimming were inferred from the DNA itself. Present in this sample are about 210,000 clones, 83% of which were seen just once. Around 2.5% of the sample is in the top ten clones.

Regarding this clone: Its antigen is currently not known. No base-level quality is on record; no much larger clone is a single base apart.

Collaborating institutions collected whole blood in K2EDTA tubes following their own protocols. For TCRbeta analysis, collaborator samples were shipped as frozen whole blood, as isolated PBMCs, or as DNA extracted from either sample type. Paper-wide results and their limitations: The amount of clinical and demographic metadata varied by source and participant and was provided uncurated.

The CDR3 covers 13 residues, taking in both the cysteine and the phenylalanine. The CDR3 DNA has 39 bases and is translated from base 1. According to the germline V gene (reference sequence), CDR1 reads LNHDA and CDR2 reads SQIVND. Cut back by 2 bases and 3 bases, the V and J ends lie 7 bases apart. The sequence is built from TRBV19 and TRBJ1-2; no D gene is confidently identified. What was sequenced was peripheral blood. The TCR comes from a woman in her 40s with active or convalescent COVID-19. At the DNA level, the sequence is TGTGCCAGTAGTATAAAACAAGACTATGGCTACACCTTC. Its protein product is CASSIKQDYGYTF. Reference TRBV19 and TRBJ1-2 genes cover what lies past the CDR3, so the full variable domain is DGGITQSPKYLFRKEGQNVTLSCEQNLNHDAMYWYRQDPGQGLRLIYYSQIVNDFQKGDIAEGYSVSREKKESFPLTVTSAQKNPTAFYLCASSIKQDYGYTFGSGTRLTVV.